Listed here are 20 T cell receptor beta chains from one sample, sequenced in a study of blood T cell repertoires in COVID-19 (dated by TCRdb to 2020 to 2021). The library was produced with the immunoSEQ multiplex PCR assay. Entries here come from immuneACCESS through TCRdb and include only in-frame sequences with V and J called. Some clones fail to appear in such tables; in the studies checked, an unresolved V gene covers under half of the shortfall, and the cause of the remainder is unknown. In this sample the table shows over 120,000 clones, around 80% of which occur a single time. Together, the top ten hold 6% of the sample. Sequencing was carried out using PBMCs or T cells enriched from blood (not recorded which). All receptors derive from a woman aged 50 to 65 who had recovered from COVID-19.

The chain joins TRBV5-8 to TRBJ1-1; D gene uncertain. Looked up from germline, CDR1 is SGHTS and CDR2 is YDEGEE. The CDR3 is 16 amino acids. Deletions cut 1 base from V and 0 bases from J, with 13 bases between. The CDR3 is CASSLPPELVNTEAFF. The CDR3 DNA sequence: TGTGCCAGCAGCTTGCCCCCCGAGCTGGTGAACACTGAAGCTTTCTTT.

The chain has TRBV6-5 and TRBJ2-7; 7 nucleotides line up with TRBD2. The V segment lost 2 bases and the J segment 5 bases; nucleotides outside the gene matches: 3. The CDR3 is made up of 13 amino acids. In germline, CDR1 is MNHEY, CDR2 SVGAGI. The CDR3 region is CASSYPGGNEQYF. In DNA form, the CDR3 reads TGTGCCAGCAGTTACCCGGGGGGTAACGAGCAGTACTTC.

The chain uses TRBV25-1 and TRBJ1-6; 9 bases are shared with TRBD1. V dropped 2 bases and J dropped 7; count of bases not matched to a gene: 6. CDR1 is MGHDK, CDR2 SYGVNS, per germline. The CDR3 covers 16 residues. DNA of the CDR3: TGTGCCAGCAGTGAACCCCACAGGGGGCAGAATTCACCCCTCCACTTT. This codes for CASSEPHRGQNSPLHF. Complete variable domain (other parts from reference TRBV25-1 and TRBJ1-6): EADIYQTPRYLVIGTGKKITLECSQTMGHDKMYWYQQDPGMELHLIHYSYGVNSTEKGDLSSESTVSRIRTEHFPLTLESARPSHTSQYLCASSEPHRGQNSPLHFGNGTRLTVT.

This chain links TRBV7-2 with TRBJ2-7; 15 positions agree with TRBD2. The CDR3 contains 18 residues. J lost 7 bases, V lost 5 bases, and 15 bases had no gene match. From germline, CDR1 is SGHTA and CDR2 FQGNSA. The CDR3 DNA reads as TGTGCCAGCAGCCGTTCTTCGGGACTAGCGGGGGGCCTAGAAGAGCAGTACTTC. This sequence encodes CASSRSSGLAGGLEEQYF.

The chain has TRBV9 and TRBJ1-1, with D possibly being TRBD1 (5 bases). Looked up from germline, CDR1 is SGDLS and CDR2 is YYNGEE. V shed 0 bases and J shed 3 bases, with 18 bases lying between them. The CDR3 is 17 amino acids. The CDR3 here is CASSVGFGSGGDTEAFF. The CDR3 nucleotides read TGTGCCAGCAGCGTAGGCTTCGGGTCCGGGGGTGACACTGAAGCTTTCTTT.

CDR3 in DNA: TGTGCCAGCAGCACTAGCGGGGGGATCACAGATACGCAGTATTTT. Its protein is CASSTSGGITDTQYF. The chain uses TRBV9 and TRBJ2-3; 12 nucleotides match TRBD2. The CDR3 runs to 15 residues. The germline gives CDR1 SGDLS, CDR2 YYNGEE. Unmatched junction bases numbered 2, after V lost 4 bases and J lost 2 bases.

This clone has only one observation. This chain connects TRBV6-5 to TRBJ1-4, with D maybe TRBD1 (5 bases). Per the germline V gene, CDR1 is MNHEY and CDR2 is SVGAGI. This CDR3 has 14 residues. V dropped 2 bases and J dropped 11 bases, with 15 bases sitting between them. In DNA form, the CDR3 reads TGTGCCAGCAGTTACGGAGGGGAGCCTGGGAAACTGTTTTTT. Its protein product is CASSYGGEPGKLFF.

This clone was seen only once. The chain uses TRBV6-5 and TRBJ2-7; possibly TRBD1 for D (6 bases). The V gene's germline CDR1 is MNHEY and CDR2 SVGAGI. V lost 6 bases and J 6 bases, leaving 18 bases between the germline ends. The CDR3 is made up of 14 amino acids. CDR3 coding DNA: TGTGCCAGCAGCGCAACAGGGTGGTGGGGCGAGCAGTACGTC. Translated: CASSATGWWGEQYV.

The CDR3 coding sequence is TGTGCCAGCAGCCACAGAGGCCGAAGCTCCTACAATGAGCAGTTCTTC. This gives the protein CASSHRGRSSYNEQFF. The rearrangement uses TRBV3-1 (or the pseudogene TRBV3-2) and TRBJ2-1, with unresolved D. Per germline, CDR1 LGHDT and CDR2 YNNKEL (reference sequence). Trimming stripped 3 bases from V and 0 bases from J, with 12 bases between. The CDR3 is 16 amino acids.

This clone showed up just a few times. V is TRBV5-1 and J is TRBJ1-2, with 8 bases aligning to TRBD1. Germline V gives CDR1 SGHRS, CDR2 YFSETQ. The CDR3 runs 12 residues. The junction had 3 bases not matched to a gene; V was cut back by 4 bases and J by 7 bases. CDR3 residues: CASSPGGSGYTF. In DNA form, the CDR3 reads TGCGCCAGCAGCCCAGGGGGCTCTGGCTACACCTTC.

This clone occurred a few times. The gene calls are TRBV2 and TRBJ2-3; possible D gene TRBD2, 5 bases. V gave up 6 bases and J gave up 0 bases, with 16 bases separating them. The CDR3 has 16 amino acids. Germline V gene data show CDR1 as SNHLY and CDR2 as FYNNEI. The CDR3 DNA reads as TGTGCCAGCAGGAGGGCACTTAGTGGTAGCACAGATACGCAGTATTTT. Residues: CASRRALSGSTDTQYF.

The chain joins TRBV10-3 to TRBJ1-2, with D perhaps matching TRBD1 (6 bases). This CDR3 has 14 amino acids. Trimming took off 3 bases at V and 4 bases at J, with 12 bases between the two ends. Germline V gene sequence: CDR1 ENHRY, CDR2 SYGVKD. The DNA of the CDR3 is TGTGCCATCAGTGACCACAGGGCCATCTATGGCTACACCTTC. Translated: CAISDHRAIYGYTF.

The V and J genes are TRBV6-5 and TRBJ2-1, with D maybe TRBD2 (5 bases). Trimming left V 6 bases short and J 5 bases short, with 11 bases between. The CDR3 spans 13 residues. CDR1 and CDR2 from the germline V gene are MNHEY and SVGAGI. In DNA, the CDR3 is TGTGCCAGCAGCCCATCCGGGAACAATGAGCAGTTCTTC. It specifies CASSPSGNNEQFF.

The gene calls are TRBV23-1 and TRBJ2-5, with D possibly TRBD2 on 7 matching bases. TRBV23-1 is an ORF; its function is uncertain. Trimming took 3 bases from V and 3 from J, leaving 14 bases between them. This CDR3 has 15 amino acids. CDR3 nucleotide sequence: TGCGCCAGCAGTCATAGGGGGGGTAGAAAAGAGACCCAGTACTTC. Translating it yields CASSHRGGRKETQYF.

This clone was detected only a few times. The CDR3 nucleotides read TGTGCCAGCGATAGGAACCAGGTTGCCAGTATAAACCCCTATGGCTACACCTTC. Amino acid sequence: CASDRNQVASINPYGYTF. The chain recombines TRBV7-9 with TRBJ1-2; D ambiguous. The ends were cut back, 8 bases at V and 4 bases at J, with 29 bases in the middle. The length of the CDR3 is 18 residues. The germline CDR1 and CDR2 sequences are SEHNR and FQNEAQ (reference sequence).

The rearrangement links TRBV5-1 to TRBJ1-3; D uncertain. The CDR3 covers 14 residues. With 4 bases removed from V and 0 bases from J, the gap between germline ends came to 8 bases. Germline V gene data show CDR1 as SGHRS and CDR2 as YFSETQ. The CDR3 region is CASSQAASGNTIYF. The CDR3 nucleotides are TGCGCCAGCAGCCAGGCTGCCTCTGGAAACACCATATATTTT.

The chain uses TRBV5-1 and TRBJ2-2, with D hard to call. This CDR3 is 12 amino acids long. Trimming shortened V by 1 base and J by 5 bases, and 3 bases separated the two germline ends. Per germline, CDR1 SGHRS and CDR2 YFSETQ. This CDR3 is CASSLYTGELFF. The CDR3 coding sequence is TGCGCCAGCAGCTTGTATACCGGGGAGCTGTTTTTT.

CDR3 amino acids: CASSDTGFFEKLFF. DNA for the CDR3: TGCGCCAGCAGCGACACAGGGTTTTTTGAAAAACTGTTTTTT. The rearrangement joins TRBV5-1 to TRBJ1-4; a possible D gene is TRBD1 (6 bases). The germline V gene encodes CDR1 SGHRS and CDR2 YFSETQ. Trimming removed 4 bases at V and 7 bases at J, with 14 bases between. This CDR3 comprises 14 residues.

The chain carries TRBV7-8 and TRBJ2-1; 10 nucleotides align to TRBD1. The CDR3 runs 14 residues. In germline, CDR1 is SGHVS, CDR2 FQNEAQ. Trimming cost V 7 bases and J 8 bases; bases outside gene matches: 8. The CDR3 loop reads CASTQTGGYYEQFF. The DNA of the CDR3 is TGTGCCAGCACCCAGACAGGGGGCTATTATGAGCAGTTCTTC.

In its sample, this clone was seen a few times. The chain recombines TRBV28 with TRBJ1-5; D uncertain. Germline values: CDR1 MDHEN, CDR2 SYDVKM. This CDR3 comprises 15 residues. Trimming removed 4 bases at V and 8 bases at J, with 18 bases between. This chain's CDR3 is CASSSPLGGVKPQHF. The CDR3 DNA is TGTGCCAGCAGTTCGCCCCTGGGCGGGGTTAAGCCCCAGCATTTT.